This paragraph covers one T cell receptor beta chain sequence. V was shortened by 0 bases and J by 4 bases, with 12 bases between the two germline ends. Germline values: CDR1 LNHDA, CDR2 SQIVND (reference sequence). CDR3 size: 15 residues. The data belong to a study of OX40 agonist ivuxolimab in advanced cancers. Assay: immunoSEQ multiplex PCR; the TCRdb copy retains only in-frame clones and omits some. The repertoire holds around 62,000 clones, roughly four fifths seen once, with about 5% in the top ten. This TCR came from an adult with an advanced solid tumor such as melanoma, head and neck, liver or kidney cancer. The chain carries TRBV19 and TRBJ1-2, with D possibly matching TRBD1 (5 bases). Sequencing was performed on CD4+ or CD8+ T cells sorted from blood, taken in a trial of the OX40 agonist ivuxolimab. The CDR3 loop reads CASSIDPGTGYGYTF. CDR3 nucleotides: TGTGCCAGTAGTATAGATCCCGGGACGGGCTATGGCTACACCTTC.